The rows below give T cell receptor beta chains drawn from one sample of a study of T cell responses to AZD1222 COVID-19 vaccine. Assay used: immunoSEQ multiplex PCR; TCRdb lists only in-frame clones, some missing. This table has around 84,000 clones, around 88% appearing once. The sample in question was peripheral blood, obtained on day 0 of MenACWY control vaccination. The source of these receptors is an adult in good health. The CDR3 runs from the conserved cysteine through the conserved F or W. The D gene is left open where the match is weak. Size is stated for part of the rows, as once, few or many counts, or as a class when the clone is expanded.

>TRBJ1-1|NA|NA|TRBV11-3
TGTGCCAGCAGCTTAGAAGTTAACACTGAAGCTTTCTTT
CASSLEVNTEAFF
>TRBJ1-1|NA|NA|TRBV16
TGTGCCAGCAGCCACCCCGACAGGGAAGCTTTCTTT
CASSHPDREAFF
>TRBJ1-6|TRBD1|NA|TRBV6-5
TGTGCCAGCAGGGGACAGGGGGCAGAGAATTCACCCCTCCACTTT
CASRGQGAENSPLHF
>TRBJ1-1|NA|NA|TRBV19
TGTGCCAGTAGTATAGATCTGGGGAGCGAAGCTTTCTTT
CASSIDLGSEAFF
>TRBJ1-5|NA|few|TRBV6-1
TGTGCCAGCAGTGAACCCGAGGCGCAGCCCCAGCATTTT
CASSEPEAQPQHF
>TRBJ2-7|NA|few|TRBV6-6
TGTGCCAGCAGTTTCCACAGGGTTCCCTACGAGCAGTACTTC
CASSFHRVPYEQYF
>TRBJ2-3|TRBD2|NA|TRBV18
TGTGCCAGCTCACCACGGGGGGGTAGTGGCACAGATACGCAGTATTTT
CASSPRGGSGTDTQYF
>TRBJ2-3|TRBD2|NA|TRBV10-2
TGCGCCAGCAGTGTGGCGGGGGGGCCTCAAAATACGCAGTATTTT
CASSVAGGPQNTQYF
>TRBJ1-4|NA|NA|TRBV30
TGTGCCTGGAGTGCCTCCGGGCGCCAAAAACTGTTTTTT
CAWSASGRQKLFF
>TRBJ2-3|TRBD2|NA|TRBV20-1
TGCAGTGCTAGTGCTCATGGCGGGGGGGGTCCTAGCACAGATACGCAGTATTTT
CSASAHGGGGPSTDTQYF
>TRBJ1-3|NA|NA|TRBV19
TGTGCCAGTACCGTTACAGTATTCGGAAACACCATATATTTT
CASTVTVFGNTIYF
>TRBJ1-1|NA|NA|TRBV9
TGTGCCAGCAGCGTAGATGTAAACACTGAAGCTTTCTTT
CASSVDVNTEAFF
>TRBJ1-5|TRBD1|NA|TRBV27
TGTGCCAGCAGTTTATCGACGGCAGGGGGGGGTCAGCCCCAGCATTTT
CASSLSTAGGGQPQHF
>TRBJ2-5|TRBD1|NA|TRBV11-2
TGTGCCAGCAGCTGGACAGGTCCTGAGACCCAGTACTTC
CASSWTGPETQYF
>TRBJ2-4|NA|few|TRBV3-1/TRBV3-2
TGTGCCAGCAGCCCAGGAGGGGGGGCGGTCATTCAGTACTTC
CASSPGGGAVIQYF
>TRBJ1-2|NA|NA|TRBV28
TGTGCCAGCATTACTGGGGGTGACGGAATCTATGGCTACACCTTC
CASITGGDGIYGYTF
>TRBJ2-3|NA|NA|TRBV14
TGTGCCAGCAGCCAAAACATAGGGATCGCAGATACGCAGTATTTT
CASSQNIGIADTQYF
>TRBJ2-7|TRBD2|NA|TRBV6-2/TRBV6-3
TGTGCCAGCAGTTACGCGCTTAGCGGGGGCACCTACGAGCAGTACTTC
CASSYALSGGTYEQYF
>TRBJ1-6|NA|NA|TRBV9
TGTGCCAGCAGCGGCTCTGGGGGCGTAGAGTCACCCCTCCACTTT
CASSGSGGVESPLHF
>TRBJ2-4|TRBD2|NA|TRBV6-1
TGTGCCAGCAGTGATCTTGCAGGGAGGGGCAAAAACATTCAGTACTTC
CASSDLAGRGKNIQYF
>TRBJ1-5|NA|NA|TRBV5-1
TGCGCCAGCAGCCGTAGCAATCAGCCCCAGCATTTT
CASSRSNQPQHF
>TRBJ2-2|TRBD1|NA|TRBV29-1
TGCAGCGTATGGACAGGGGCCGACACCGGGGAGCTGTTTTTT
CSVWTGADTGELFF
>TRBJ2-7|TRBD1|NA|TRBV7-8
TGTGCCAGCAGCTTAGACAGGGGAAATGACGAGCAGTACTTC
CASSLDRGNDEQYF
>TRBJ2-2|NA|few|TRBV12-3/TRBV12-4
TGTGCCAGCAGTTTTGGGCTTACCGGGGAGCTGTTTTTT
CASSFGLTGELFF
>TRBJ2-2|TRBD1|NA|TRBV19
TGTGCCAGTATCAGGAGACAGGGAGTCACCGGGGAGCTGTTTTTT
CASIRRQGVTGELFF
>TRBJ2-3|TRBD2|NA|TRBV5-1
TGCGCCAGCAGCTTGGGACTAGCGGGCACAGATACGCAGTATTTT
CASSLGLAGTDTQYF
>TRBJ1-2|NA|NA|TRBV10-3
TGTGCCATCAGTGGGGTAGTAGGGGCGGACTATGGCTACACCTTC
CAISGVVGADYGYTF
>TRBJ2-1|TRBD2|NA|TRBV30
TGTGCCTGGAGTATAGCGGGGGGCCTAAATGAGCAGTTCTTC
CAWSIAGGLNEQFF
>TRBJ2-7|NA|few|TRBV7-2
TGTGCCAGCAGCCTTCAGGGCCAAATCCCTTTTAGATACGAGCAGTACTTC
CASSLQGQIPFRYEQYF
>TRBJ2-1|NA|few|TRBV2
TGTGCCAGCCTTGATTCCTACAATGAGCAGTTCTTC
CASLDSYNEQFF
>TRBJ2-6|NA|NA|TRBV5-4
TGTGCCAGTACCTACGGGTCTGGGGCCAACGTCCTGACTTTC
CASTYGSGANVLTF
>TRBJ2-7|TRBD2|NA|TRBV4-2
TGTGCCAGCAGCGCGCAACTAGCGGGGGCCTCCTACGAGCAGTACTTC
CASSAQLAGASYEQYF
>TRBJ1-4|NA|NA|TRBV5-1
TGCGCCAGCAGCTTGGCGGGAGGGGGTAATGAAAAACTGTTTTTT
CASSLAGGGNEKLFF
>TRBJ2-5|TRBD1|NA|TRBV12-3/TRBV12-4
TGTGCCAGCAGTTCCGACAGGGAAGAGACCCAGTACTTC
CASSSDREETQYF
>TRBJ2-1|NA|NA|TRBV30
TGTGCCTGGAGTAGGGGGAAAGAGCAGTTCTTC
CAWSRGKEQFF
>TRBJ2-6|NA|NA|TRBV18
TGTGCCAGCTCACCCTCTGCGGCCAACGTCCTGACTTTC
CASSPSAANVLTF
>TRBJ2-3|TRBD2|NA|TRBV4-1
TGCGCCAGCAGCCAAGTCCCACTAGCGGGGGGCCCAGATACGCAGTATTTT
CASSQVPLAGGPDTQYF
>TRBJ2-7|NA|NA|TRBV2
TGTGCCAGCAGACCCATAGCGGTGAGGGGCGAGCAGTACTTC
CASRPIAVRGEQYF
>TRBJ2-2|TRBD2|NA|TRBV10-3
TGTGCCATCAGTGGTGACGAGCGGGGGAGCGGGGAGCTGTTTTTT
CAISGDERGSGELFF
>TRBJ1-6|TRBD1|once|TRBV11-2
TGTGCCAGCAGACGGACAGGGGAAAATTCACCCCTCCACTTT
CASRRTGENSPLHF
>TRBJ1-1|NA|NA|TRBV28
TGTGCCAGCAGTACCCCTCGAGGTTGGAGCACTGAAGCTTTCTTT
CASSTPRGWSTEAFF
>TRBJ1-4|TRBD1|NA|TRBV30
TGTGCCGGACAGGGGTTAATTAATGAAAAACTGTTTTTT
CAGQGLINEKLFF
>TRBJ2-7|NA|once|TRBV4-1
TGCGCCAGCAGCCCCACAGCGTCGGGGGCGCGCTACGAGCAGTACTTC
CASSPTASGARYEQYF
>TRBJ1-2|NA|NA|TRBV27
TGTGCCAGCAGTTTGAATAGACAGAACTATGGCTACACCTTC
CASSLNRQNYGYTF
>TRBJ1-2|TRBD1|NA|TRBV5-1
TGCGCCAGCAGCTTGAGTCGGACAGGGGGTTATGGCTACACCTTC
CASSLSRTGGYGYTF
>TRBJ1-1|NA|NA|TRBV6-5
TGTGCCAGCAGCCGGTCCCAAGGAAGTAGGACTGAAGCTTTCTTT
CASSRSQGSRTEAFF
>TRBJ1-2|NA|NA|TRBV6-4
TGTGCCAGCAGTGCTGACCCCTCGGGGGGCTACACCTTC
CASSADPSGGYTF
>TRBJ1-2|NA|NA|TRBV30
TGTGCCTGGATCCTAATCGGGCAGGGTGAGAGTGGCTACACCTTC
CAWILIGQGESGYTF